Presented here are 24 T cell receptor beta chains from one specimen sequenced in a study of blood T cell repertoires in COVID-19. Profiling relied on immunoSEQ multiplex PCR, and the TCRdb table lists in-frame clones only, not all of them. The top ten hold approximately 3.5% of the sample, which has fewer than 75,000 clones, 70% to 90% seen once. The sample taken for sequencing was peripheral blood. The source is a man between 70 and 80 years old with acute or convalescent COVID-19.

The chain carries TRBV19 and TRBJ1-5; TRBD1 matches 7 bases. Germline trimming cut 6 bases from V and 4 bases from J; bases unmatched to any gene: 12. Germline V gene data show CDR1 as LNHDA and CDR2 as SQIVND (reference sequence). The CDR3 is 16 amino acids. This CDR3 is CASSPPGRGDNQPQHF. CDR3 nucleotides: TGTGCCAGTAGCCCCCCCGGCAGGGGGGATAATCAGCCCCAGCATTTT. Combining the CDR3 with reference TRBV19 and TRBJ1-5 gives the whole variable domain DGGITQSPKYLFRKEGQNVTLSCEQNLNHDAMYWYRQDPGQGLRLIYYSQIVNDFQKGDIAEGYSVSREKKESFPLTVTSAQKNPTAFYLCASSPPGRGDNQPQHFGDGTRLSIL.

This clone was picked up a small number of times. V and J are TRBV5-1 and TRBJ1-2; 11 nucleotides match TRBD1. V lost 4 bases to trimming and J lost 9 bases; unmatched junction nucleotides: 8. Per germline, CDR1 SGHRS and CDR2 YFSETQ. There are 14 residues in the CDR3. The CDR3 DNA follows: TGCGCCAGCAGCGGGACAGGGGGAGGTAGAAGCTACACCTTC. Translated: CASSGTGGGRSYTF.

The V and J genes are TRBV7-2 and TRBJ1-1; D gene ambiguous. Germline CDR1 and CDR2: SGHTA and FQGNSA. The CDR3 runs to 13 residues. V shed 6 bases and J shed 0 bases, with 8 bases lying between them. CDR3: CASRYQMNTEAFF. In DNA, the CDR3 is TGTGCCAGCAGATACCAGATGAACACTGAAGCTTTCTTT.

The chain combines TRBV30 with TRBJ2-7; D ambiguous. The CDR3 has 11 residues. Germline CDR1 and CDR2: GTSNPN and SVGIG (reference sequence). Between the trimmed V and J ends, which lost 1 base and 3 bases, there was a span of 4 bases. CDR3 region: CAWSDFYEQYF. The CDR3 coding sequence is TGTGCCTGGAGTGACTTCTACGAGCAGTACTTC.

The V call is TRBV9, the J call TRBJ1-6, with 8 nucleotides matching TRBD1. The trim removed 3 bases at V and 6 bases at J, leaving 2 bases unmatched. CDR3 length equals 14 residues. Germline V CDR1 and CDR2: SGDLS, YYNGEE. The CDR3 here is CASSADRVNSPLHF. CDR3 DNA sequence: TGTGCCAGCAGCGCGGACAGGGTTAATTCACCCCTCCACTTT.

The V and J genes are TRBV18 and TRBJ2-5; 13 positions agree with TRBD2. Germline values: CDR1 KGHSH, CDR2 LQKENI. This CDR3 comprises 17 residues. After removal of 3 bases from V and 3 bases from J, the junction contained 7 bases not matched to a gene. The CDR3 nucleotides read TGTGCCAGCTCACCGCCCGGACTAGCGGGAGAAAAAGAGACCCAGTACTTC. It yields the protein CASSPPGLAGEKETQYF. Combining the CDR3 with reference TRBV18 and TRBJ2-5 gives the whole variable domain NAGVMQNPRHLVRRRGQEARLRCSPMKGHSHVYWYRQLPEEGLKFMVYLQKENIIDESGMPKERFSAEFPKEGPSILRIQQVVRGDSAAYFCASSPPGLAGEKETQYFGPGTRLLVL.

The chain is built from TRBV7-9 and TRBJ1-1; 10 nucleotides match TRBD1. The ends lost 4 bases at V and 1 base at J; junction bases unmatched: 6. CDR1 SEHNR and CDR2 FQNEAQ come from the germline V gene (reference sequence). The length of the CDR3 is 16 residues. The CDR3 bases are TGTGCCAGCAGCTCGGGACAGGGGTTCTGGAACACTGAAGCTTTCTTT. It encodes CASSSGQGFWNTEAFF.

DNA of the CDR3: TGTGCCAGCAGCTCTTACGCCAGGACTAGCGGGGGGTTCTTC. It translates to CASSSYARTSGGFF. This chain uses TRBV7-2 with TRBJ2-1; the match to TRBD2 covers 13 bases. This CDR3 comprises 14 residues. V lost 4 bases and J lost 15; bases outside the gene matches: 9. Germline values: CDR1 SGHTA, CDR2 FQGNSA.

CDR3 nucleotide sequence: TGTGCCAGCTCACCACGGGGGGGTGAAGCTTTCTTT. It translates to CASSPRGGEAFF. The chain couples TRBV18 to TRBJ1-1; TRBD1 might be the D (5 bases). Trimming pared 1 base from V and 7 bases from J, leaving 7 bases between. Germline V gives CDR1 KGHSH, CDR2 LQKENI. The CDR3 runs to 12 residues.

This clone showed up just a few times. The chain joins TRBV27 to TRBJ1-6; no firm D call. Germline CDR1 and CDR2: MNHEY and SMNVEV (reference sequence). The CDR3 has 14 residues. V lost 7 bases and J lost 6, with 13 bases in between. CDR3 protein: CASTPAGINSPLHF. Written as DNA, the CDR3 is TGTGCCAGCACCCCGGCCGGGATTAATTCACCCCTCCACTTT.

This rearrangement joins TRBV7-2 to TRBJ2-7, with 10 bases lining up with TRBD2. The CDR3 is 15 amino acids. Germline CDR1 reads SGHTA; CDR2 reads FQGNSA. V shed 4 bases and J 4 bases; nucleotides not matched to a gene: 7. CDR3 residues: CASSYYSGGQYEQYF. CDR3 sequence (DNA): TGTGCCAGCAGCTATTATAGCGGGGGGCAGTACGAGCAGTACTTC. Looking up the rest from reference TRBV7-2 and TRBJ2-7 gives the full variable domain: GAGVSQSPSNKVTEKGKDVELRCDPISGHTALYWYRQSLGQGLEFLIYFQGNSAPDKSGLPSDRFSAERTGGSVSTLTIQRTQQEDSAVYLCASSYYSGGQYEQYFGPGTRLTVT.

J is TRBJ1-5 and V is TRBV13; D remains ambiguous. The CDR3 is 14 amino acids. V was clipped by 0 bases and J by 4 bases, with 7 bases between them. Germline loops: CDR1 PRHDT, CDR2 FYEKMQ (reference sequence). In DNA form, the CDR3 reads TGTGCCAGCAGCTTAGGGCTAGAAAATCAGCCCCAGCATTTT. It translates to CASSLGLENQPQHF.

As DNA, the CDR3 is TGTGCCAGCAGTCACAGGGATCAGCCCCAGCATTTT. Translation gives CASSHRDQPQHF. The chain combines TRBV6-2 or TRBV6-3 with TRBJ1-5; D may be TRBD1 (6 bases). The CDR3 loop spans 12 amino acids. V was cut by 5 bases and J by 5 bases, with 7 bases left in between. The germline CDR1 and CDR2 sequences are MNHEY and SVGEGT.

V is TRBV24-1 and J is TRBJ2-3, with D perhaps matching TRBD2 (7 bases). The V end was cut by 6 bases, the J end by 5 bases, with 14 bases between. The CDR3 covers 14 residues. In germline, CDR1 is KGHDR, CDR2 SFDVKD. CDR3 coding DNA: TGTGCCACCAGTCCGGGGGGCGCGGGAGATACGCAGTATTTT. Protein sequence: CATSPGGAGDTQYF.

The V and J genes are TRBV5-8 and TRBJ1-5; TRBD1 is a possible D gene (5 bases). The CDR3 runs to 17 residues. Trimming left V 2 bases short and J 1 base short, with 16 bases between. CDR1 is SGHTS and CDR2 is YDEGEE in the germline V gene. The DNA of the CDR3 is TGTGCCAGCAGCTTAGGAATAGGGGTGTCGAGCAATCAGCCCCAGCATTTT. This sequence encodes CASSLGIGVSSNQPQHF.

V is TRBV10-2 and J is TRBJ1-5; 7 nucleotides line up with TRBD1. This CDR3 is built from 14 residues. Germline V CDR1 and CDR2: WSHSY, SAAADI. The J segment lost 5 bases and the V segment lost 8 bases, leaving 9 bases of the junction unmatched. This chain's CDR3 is CASSRGQGHQPQHF. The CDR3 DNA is TGCGCCAGCTCGAGGGGGCAGGGACATCAGCCCCAGCATTTT.

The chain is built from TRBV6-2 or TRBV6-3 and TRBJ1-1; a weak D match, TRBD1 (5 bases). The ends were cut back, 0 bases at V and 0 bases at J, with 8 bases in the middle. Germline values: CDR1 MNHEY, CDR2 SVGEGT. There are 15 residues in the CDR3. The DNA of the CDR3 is TGTGCCAGCAGTTACTCGAAGGGGTTGAACACTGAAGCTTTCTTT. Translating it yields CASSYSKGLNTEAFF.

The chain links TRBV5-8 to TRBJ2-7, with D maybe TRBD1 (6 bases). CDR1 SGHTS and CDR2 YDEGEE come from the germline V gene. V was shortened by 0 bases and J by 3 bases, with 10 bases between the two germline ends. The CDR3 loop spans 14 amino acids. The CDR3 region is CASSLVLGGYEQYF. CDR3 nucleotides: TGTGCCAGCAGCTTGGTGTTAGGGGGCTACGAGCAGTACTTC.

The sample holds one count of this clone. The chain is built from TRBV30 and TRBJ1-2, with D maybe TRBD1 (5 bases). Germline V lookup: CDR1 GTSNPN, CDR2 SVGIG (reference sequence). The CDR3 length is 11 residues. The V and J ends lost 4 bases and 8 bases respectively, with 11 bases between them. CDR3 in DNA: TGTGCCTGGACGGGGGGGTACGGCTACACCTTC. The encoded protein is CAWTGGYGYTF.

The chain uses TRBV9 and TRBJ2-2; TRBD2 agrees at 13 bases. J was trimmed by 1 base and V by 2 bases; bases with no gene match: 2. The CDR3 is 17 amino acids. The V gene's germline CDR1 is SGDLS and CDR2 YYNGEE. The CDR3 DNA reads TGTGCCAGCAGCGTCGGGACTAGCGGGGAGAACACCGGGGAGCTGTTTTTT. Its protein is CASSVGTSGENTGELFF.

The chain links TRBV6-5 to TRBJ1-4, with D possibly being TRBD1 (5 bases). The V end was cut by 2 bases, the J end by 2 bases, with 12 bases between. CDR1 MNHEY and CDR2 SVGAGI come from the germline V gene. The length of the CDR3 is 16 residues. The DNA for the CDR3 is TGTGCCAGCAGTTACGACAGAAAGGGGACTAATGAAAAACTGTTTTTT. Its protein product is CASSYDRKGTNEKLFF.

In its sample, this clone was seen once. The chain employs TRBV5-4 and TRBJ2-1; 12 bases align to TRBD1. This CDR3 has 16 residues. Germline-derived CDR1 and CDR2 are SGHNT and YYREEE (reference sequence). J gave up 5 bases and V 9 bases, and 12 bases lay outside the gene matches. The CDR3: CATLNPGQGANNEQFF. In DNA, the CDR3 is TGTGCCACCCTAAATCCGGGACAGGGGGCGAACAATGAGCAGTTCTTC. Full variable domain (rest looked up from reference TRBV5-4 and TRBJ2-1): ETGVTQSPTHLIKTRGQQVTLRCSSQSGHNTVSWYQQALGQGPQFIFQYYREEENGRGNFPPRFSGLQFPNYSSELNVNALELDDSALYLCATLNPGQGANNEQFFGPGTRLTVL.

CDR3 in DNA: TGTGCCAGCTCCGGAGGGGGGGGCCGGACGACCCAGTACTTC. This codes for CASSGGGGRTTQYF. The rearrangement links TRBV18 to TRBJ2-5; maybe TRBD2 (7 bases). The V gene's germline CDR1 is KGHSH and CDR2 LQKENI. The V end lost 6 bases, the J end lost 7 bases, and 18 bases lay between the germline ends. The CDR3 totals 14 residues.

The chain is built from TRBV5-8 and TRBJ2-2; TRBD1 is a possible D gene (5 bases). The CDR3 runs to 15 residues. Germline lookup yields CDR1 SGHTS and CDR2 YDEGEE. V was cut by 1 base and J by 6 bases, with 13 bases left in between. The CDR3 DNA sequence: TGTGCCAGCAGCTTGTCTTTGACAGACGCCGGGGAGCTGTTTTTT. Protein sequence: CASSLSLTDAGELFF.